The next 18 T cell receptor beta chains were all read from a single sample in a study of molecular identifiers for immune sequencing clone quantification. TCRdb fed the PCR reads into MiXCR, producing one record per CDR3 protein. The repertoire holds about 640,000 distinct CDR3 sequences, around 20% seen once, with 0.85% in the top ten. Sequenced sample: naive CD8+ T cells from blood, with Jurkat cell RNA spiked in. Subset specified: FACS-sorted CD8+CD4-CCR7+CD45RA+ naive T cells. All receptors come from a human donor in good health. Some libraries in this study had Jurkat cell RNA spiked in.

This clonotype was seen only once. This clone may be a read error of a much larger clone one base away. CDR3 protein: CASSQDWGRGATEAFF. CDR3 DNA sequence: TGTGCCAGCAGCCAAGATTGGGGCAGGGGTGCCACTGAAGCTTTCTTT. The chain links TRBV3-1 to TRBJ1-1; D is perhaps TRBD1 (6 bases). Germline CDR1 is LGHDT and CDR2 is YNNKEL (reference sequence). Deletions cut 0 bases from V and 4 bases from J, with 15 bases between. The length of the CDR3 is 16 residues.

A remark on this clonotype: One end of the junction fails to match germline, which may point to a read error. V and J are TRBV5-1 and TRBJ2-6; 7 positions agree with TRBD1. CDR1 SGHRS and CDR2 YFSETQ come from the germline V gene. The CDR3 loop spans 21 amino acids. In DNA form, the CDR3 reads TGCGCCTGCAGCTCCGGACAGGCCGGTCTTCTGGGGTTCTCTGGGGCCAACGTCCTGACTTTC. Encoded protein: CACSSGQAGLLGFSGANVLTF.

There are a few counts of this clonotype. This sequence joins TRBV27 and TRBJ1-2; maybe TRBD1 (5 bases). This CDR3 contains 14 residues. Germline V gives CDR1 MNHEY, CDR2 SMNVEV (reference sequence). The V end lost 1 base, the J end lost 4 bases, and 10 bases lay between the germline ends. CDR3 residues: CASSLFGDPYGYTF. The CDR3 DNA follows: TGTGCCAGCAGTTTATTTGGGGACCCCTATGGCTACACCTTC.

Concerning this clonotype: This may come from a read error, since a much larger clone is one base off. This likely comes from a read error, as the CDR3 has no conserved phenylalanine or tryptophan at its end. The V gene is TRBV11-2, the J gene TRBJ1-1; D is perhaps TRBD1 (5 bases). V was pared by 5 bases and J by 4 bases, with 20 bases between. The CDR3 consists of 16 residues. Per germline, CDR1 SGHAT and CDR2 FQNNGV. The CDR3 sequence is CASSPQSAGLGTEAFL. CDR3 coding DNA: TGTGCCAGCAGCCCACAGAGTGCAGGGCTGGGCACTGAAGCTTTCCTT.

The J gene is TRBJ1-1, the V gene TRBV15, with D unclear. The CDR3 length is 15 residues. Germline CDR1 reads LNHNV; CDR2 reads YYDKDF (reference sequence). V gave up 0 bases and J gave up 0 bases, with 8 bases separating them. The CDR3 DNA is TGTGCCACCAGCAGAGATGGCAGATTGAACACTGAAGCTTTCTTT. Translating gives CATSRDGRLNTEAFF.

Points on this clonotype: With a much larger clone just one base away, this may be a read error. This CDR3 reads CSAVLASTGKQGYTF. CDR3 in DNA: TGCAGTGCGGTGTTAGCCAGTACAGGGAAGCAAGGCTACACCTTC. The chain has TRBV20-1 and TRBJ1-2; tentatively, D is TRBD1 (6 bases). The CDR3 is made up of 15 amino acids. CDR1 DFQATT and CDR2 SNEGSKA come from the germline V gene (reference sequence). V lost 6 bases and J lost 8, with 25 bases in between.

Regarding this clonotype: This may arise from a read error, as a much more abundant clone is one base away. The V call is TRBV4-1, the J call TRBJ2-1; 11 nucleotides agree with TRBD2. The CDR3 sequence is 19 residues long. Germline loops: CDR1 MGHRA, CDR2 YSYEKL. V lost 4 bases and J lost 4; bases outside the gene matches: 15. Written as DNA, the CDR3 is TGCGCCAGCAGCCTCCAGCAATGGTCTAGCGGGGGGACTTACAATGAGCAGTTCTTC. Its protein is CASSLQQWSSGGTYNEQFF.

This clonotype was seen ten or more times. This sequence joins TRBV9 and TRBJ2-1, with a tentative D call TRBD1 (5 bases). Per germline, CDR1 SGDLS and CDR2 YYNGEE. This CDR3 spans 14 amino acids. V lost 0 bases and J 2 bases, leaving 6 bases between the germline ends. CDR3 nucleotide sequence: TGTGCCAGCAGCGTAGCAGGGACCTACAATGAGCAGTTCTTC. Its translation is CASSVAGTYNEQFF.

This clonotype was counted many times. V gene TRBV20-1 combines with J gene TRBJ2-5, with a tentative D call TRBD1 (5 bases). The length of the CDR3 is 14 residues. Trimming cost V 5 bases and J 2 bases, with 15 bases left between them. The V gene's germline CDR1 is DFQATT and CDR2 SNEGSKA (reference sequence). The CDR3 DNA follows: TGCAGTGCTCACAACCCGACAGAACAAGAGACCCAGTACTTC. Amino acid sequence: CSAHNPTEQETQYF.

This clonotype came up many times. This sequence joins TRBV7-9 and TRBJ1-5, with no clear D. Germline values: CDR1 SEHNR, CDR2 FQNEAQ (reference sequence). The CDR3 sequence is 14 residues long. Trimming removed 4 bases from V and 0 bases from J, with 7 bases in between. CDR3 in DNA: TGTGCCAGCAGCTCACTTAATAGCAATCAGCCCCAGCATTTT. Translating it yields CASSSLNSNQPQHF. The whole variable domain, filled in from reference TRBV7-9 and TRBJ1-5, reads DTGVSQNPRHKITKRGQNVTFRCDPISEHNRLYWYRQTLGQGPEFLTYFQNEAQLEKSRLLSDRFSAERPKGSFSTLEIQRTEQGDSAMYLCASSSLNSNQPQHFGDGTRLSIL.

This clonotype was seen ten or more times. The V and J genes are TRBV4-3 and TRBJ1-3; the match to TRBD1 covers 8 bases. Germline CDR1 is LGHNA and CDR2 is YSLEER. V trimming: 0 bases; J trimming: 5 bases; junction bases outside the gene matches: 3. This CDR3 is 15 amino acids long. The CDR3 sequence is CASSQDRTGRNTIYF. The DNA of the CDR3 is TGCGCCAGCAGCCAAGATCGGACAGGGAGAAACACCATATATTTT.

This clonotype was seen ten or more times. The V call is TRBV4-3, the J call TRBJ1-5; D gene unclear. The CDR3 sequence is 15 residues long. Trimming cost V 0 bases and J 5 bases, with 11 bases left between them. Germline V CDR1 and CDR2: LGHNA, YSLEER. The CDR3 here is CASSQDRSLYQPQHF. The CDR3 nucleotides are TGCGCCAGCAGCCAAGACAGAAGCCTTTATCAGCCCCAGCATTTT.

This clonotype was seen at least ten times. This chain links TRBV10-3 with TRBJ2-5; D not certain. Germline CDR1 is ENHRY and CDR2 is SYGVKD. CDR3 length: 16 residues. V lost 3 bases and J 0 bases, leaving 14 bases between the germline ends. The CDR3 bases are TGTGCCATCAGTGAAGGATGGAGCCTGTACCAAGAGACCCAGTACTTC. The encoded protein is CAISEGWSLYQETQYF.

Concerning this clonotype itself: Just one base apart from a much larger clone, this may be a read error. For the CDR3, the DNA is TGTGCCTGGAGACGGGCAGCGGGAGGAGGCGAGCAGTACTTC. This codes for CAWRRAAGGGEQYF. V is TRBV30 and J is TRBJ2-7, with 9 bases aligning to TRBD2. Germline trimming cut 3 bases from V and 6 bases from J; bases unmatched to any gene: 9. Germline-derived CDR1 and CDR2 are GTSNPN and SVGIG (reference sequence). This CDR3 is 14 amino acids long.

The chain carries TRBV5-4 and TRBJ2-7; 10 bases agree with TRBD2. The CDR3 runs to 16 residues. CDR1 is SGHNT, CDR2 YYREEE, per germline (reference sequence). Trimming cost V 0 bases and J 0 bases; bases outside gene matches: 3. DNA for the CDR3: TGTGCCAGCAGCTTGGTGGTAGCGGGAGGCTCCTACGAGCAGTACTTC. Translating gives CASSLVVAGGSYEQYF.

Many counts were recorded for this clonotype. The chain is built from TRBV20-1 and TRBJ2-7; 8 positions match TRBD1. CDR3 length: 14 amino acids. V gave up 6 bases and J gave up 0 bases; unmatched junction bases: 7. Germline values: CDR1 DFQATT, CDR2 SNEGSKA (reference sequence). The CDR3 sequence is CSATDRGSSYEQYF. In DNA form, the CDR3 reads TGCAGTGCAACAGACAGGGGAAGCTCCTACGAGCAGTACTTC.

The chain is built from TRBV19 and TRBJ2-5; 9 nucleotides align to TRBD2. V lost 2 bases, J lost 5 bases, and 3 bases stayed unmatched. Germline V gene sequence: CDR1 LNHDA, CDR2 SQIVND (reference sequence). This CDR3 has 14 residues. CDR3 bases: TGTGCCAGTAGTATAAACGGACTAGCGGAGACCCAGTACTTC. Protein sequence: CASSINGLAETQYF.

The sample holds many counts of this clonotype. The rearrangement joins TRBV6-2 or TRBV6-3 to TRBJ2-4; no reliable D call. V was trimmed by 6 bases and J by 0 bases, leaving 9 bases between them. Germline V gives CDR1 MNHEY, CDR2 SVGEGT. There are 14 residues in the CDR3. CDR3 DNA: TGTGCCAGCAGCCTCCCCTTAGCCAAAAACATTCAGTACTTC. Translated, it gives CASSLPLAKNIQYF.